Sequencing of this T cell receptor beta chain was carried out in a study of regulatory T cells in long-lasting Graves disease. The CDR3 loop spans 15 amino acids. J was trimmed by 1 base and V by 5 bases; bases with no gene match: 8. Germline lookup yields CDR1 SGHTA and CDR2 FQGNSA. Time point meaning: newly diagnosed GD, antithyroid drugs for less than 3 months. PBMC-derived RNA was used for the TCR library. Building the TCR beta libraries relied on iRepertoire HTBI primers, and CDR3 regions underwent Arm-PCR. Each CDR3 protein gets one entry after TCRdb re-called the multiplex PCR reads with MiXCR. The sample comprises hundreds of thousands of distinct CDR3 sequences, about 16% of which are singletons, and approximately 25% rests with the top ten. This clonotype was seen only a few times. This sample also appeared in a second study, on T cells in Graves' hyperthyroidism and ophthalmopathy.

Sequences were derived from peripheral blood mononuclear cells (PBMCs), sampled at new diagnosis, from a patient treated with antithyroid drugs. This TCR was recovered from a middle-aged woman with Graves disease. This chain uses TRBV7-2 with TRBJ2-7, with 7 nucleotides matching TRBD1. The CDR3 reads CASSPFRDRSYEQYF. The CDR3 bases are TGTGCCAGCAGCCCGTTTCGGGACAGATCCTACGAGCAGTACTTC.